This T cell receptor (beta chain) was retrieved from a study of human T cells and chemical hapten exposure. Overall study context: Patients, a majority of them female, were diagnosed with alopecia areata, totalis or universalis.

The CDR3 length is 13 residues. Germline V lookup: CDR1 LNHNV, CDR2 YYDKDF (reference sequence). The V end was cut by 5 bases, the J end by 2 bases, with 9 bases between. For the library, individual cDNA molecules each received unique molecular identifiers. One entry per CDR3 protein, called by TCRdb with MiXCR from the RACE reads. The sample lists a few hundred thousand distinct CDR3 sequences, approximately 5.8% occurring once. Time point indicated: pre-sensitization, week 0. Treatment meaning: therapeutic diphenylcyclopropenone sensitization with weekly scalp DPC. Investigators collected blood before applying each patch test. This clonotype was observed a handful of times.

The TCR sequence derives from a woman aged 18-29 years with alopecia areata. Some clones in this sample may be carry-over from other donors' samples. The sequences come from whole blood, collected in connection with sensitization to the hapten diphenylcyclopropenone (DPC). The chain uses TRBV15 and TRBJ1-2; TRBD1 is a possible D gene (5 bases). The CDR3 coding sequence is TGTGCCACCAGCCCGGACACCAACTATGGCTACACCTTC. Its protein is CATSPDTNYGYTF.